Below, 25 T cell receptor beta chains from the same sample are listed, as sequenced in a study of vaccination effects on CD4 cells after COVID-19. The culture ran for less than 12 days, and then CD4+ T cells were isolated. The participants, recipients of two vaccine doses, got either BNT162b2 or mRNA-1273. The antigens these receptors bind are not known. Assay used: immunoSEQ multiplex PCR; TCRdb lists only in-frame clones, some missing. The sample yields under 35,000 clones, over 70% seen once. The material sequenced was CD4+ T cells from PBMCs cultured without peptide, taken after COVID-19 vaccination. These receptors were obtained from a human donor who received a COVID-19 vaccine.

The V call is TRBV7-9, the J call TRBJ2-3; 10 bases are shared with TRBD2. V lost 0 bases and J lost 4; bases outside the gene matches: 4. Germline V gene data show CDR1 as SEHNR and CDR2 as FQNEAQ (reference sequence). This CDR3 is 16 amino acids long. The CDR3 region has the DNA TGTGCCAGCAGCTTAGCCCCTAGCGGGAGTGCAGATACGCAGTATTTT. It encodes CASSLAPSGSADTQYF.

V is TRBV30 and J is TRBJ1-1; the D gene is possibly TRBD1 (5 bases). Deletions cut 4 bases from V and 8 bases from J, with 14 bases between. The CDR3 has 12 amino acids. CDR1 and CDR2 (germline): GTSNPN, SVGIG (reference sequence). This CDR3 reads CAWITGRPEAFF. The CDR3, as DNA: TGTGCCTGGATTACAGGTCGCCCGGAAGCTTTCTTT.

CDR3 sequence: CASSSTGASSTSGANVLTF. CDR3 bases: TGCGCCAGCAGCTCCACCGGGGCCTCCTCCACCTCTGGGGCCAACGTCCTGACTTTC. The chain has TRBV5-1 and TRBJ2-6; tentatively, D is TRBD1 or TRBD2 (5 bases each). V dropped 3 bases and J dropped 0 bases, with 19 bases sitting between them. The germline V gene encodes CDR1 SGHRS and CDR2 YFSETQ. The CDR3 spans 19 residues.

The table lists this clone with a few counts. CDR3 in DNA: TGTGCCAGCAGGTGGGACAGGGATTACGAGCAGTACTTC. This gives the protein CASRWDRDYEQYF. The chain uses TRBV28 and TRBJ2-7; 9 bases fit TRBD1. This CDR3 is built from 13 residues. Germline loops: CDR1 MDHEN, CDR2 SYDVKM. The V segment lost 6 bases and the J segment 4 bases; nucleotides outside the gene matches: 4.

This sequence joins TRBV5-4 and TRBJ2-3; D not certain. The CDR3 has 14 amino acids. CDR1 is SGHNT and CDR2 is YYREEE in the germline V gene (reference sequence). V was clipped by 4 bases and J by 0 bases, with 9 bases between them. CDR3 coding DNA: TGTGCCAGCAGCACGAGACAAAGCACAGATACGCAGTATTTT. This translates into CASSTRQSTDTQYF.

This clone appeared once. V usage is TRBV18 and J usage is TRBJ2-7; 11 nucleotides line up with TRBD2. The V segment lost 3 bases and the J segment 3 bases; nucleotides outside the gene matches: 4. Germline values: CDR1 KGHSH, CDR2 LQKENI. There are 15 residues in the CDR3. The CDR3 DNA is TGTGCCAGCTCACCTTCGACTAGCGGGGACTACGAGCAGTACTTC. This gives the protein CASSPSTSGDYEQYF.

This clone was recorded once. V and J are TRBV28 and TRBJ2-1, with D perhaps TRBD2 (5 bases). CDR1 and CDR2 from the germline V gene are MDHEN and SYDVKM. The CDR3 totals 16 residues. V was cut by 2 bases and J by 8 bases, with 19 bases left in between. This chain's CDR3 is CASSLPPSGFKDEQFF. Here the CDR3 DNA reads TGTGCCAGCAGTTTACCCCCCAGCGGTTTTAAGGATGAGCAGTTCTTC. The entire variable domain, with the rest obtained from reference TRBV28 and TRBJ2-1, is as follows: DVKVTQSSRYLVKRTGEKVFLECVQDMDHENMFWYRQDPGLGLRLIYFSYDVKMKEKGDIPEGYSVSREKKERFSLILESASTNQTSMYLCASSLPPSGFKDEQFFGPGTRLTVL.

The V call is TRBV9, the J call TRBJ2-5; 13 positions agree with TRBD2. Germline CDR1 and CDR2: SGDLS and YYNGEE. The CDR3 is made up of 18 amino acids. After removal of 0 bases from V and 2 bases from J, the junction contained 7 bases not matched to a gene. The CDR3 DNA sequence: TGTGCCAGCAGCGTAGCACTAGCGGGAGGGAGACTACAAGAGACCCAGTACTTC. Translated: CASSVALAGGRLQETQYF.

This clone has a handful of counts. The chain has TRBV7-8 and TRBJ1-6; the D is unclear. The CDR3 consists of 16 residues. CDR1 is SGHVS and CDR2 is FQNEAQ in the germline V gene. Between the trimmed V and J ends, which lost 2 bases and 7 bases, there was a span of 15 bases. The CDR3 protein is CASSLLRSLGNSPLHF. DNA of the CDR3: TGTGCCAGCAGCTTATTGCGGTCATTGGGGAATTCACCCCTCCACTTT.

About this clone itself: At one end the junction does not follow the germline gene, possibly because of a read error. CDR3 loop: CASSQVERGKLDF. In DNA form, the CDR3 reads TGTGCCAGCAGCCAAGTGGAAAGGGGAAAGTTAGACTTC. J is TRBJ1-2 and V is TRBV3-1 (or the pseudogene TRBV3-2); a weak D match, TRBD1 (5 bases). The CDR3 covers 13 residues. Germline V gene data show CDR1 as LGHDT and CDR2 as YNNKEL (reference sequence).

The rearrangement uses TRBV10-3 and TRBJ2-2, with no clear D. Trimming left V 8 bases short and J 1 base short, with 14 bases between. The CDR3 sequence is 15 residues long. In germline, CDR1 is ENHRY, CDR2 SYGVKD. The CDR3: CAIGSATMNTGELFF. The CDR3 DNA sequence: TGTGCCATCGGCTCCGCGACCATGAACACCGGGGAGCTGTTTTTT.

The rearrangement links TRBV30 to TRBJ2-7; D could derive from TRBD1 or TRBD2 (5 bases each). V was pared by 3 bases and J by 1 base, with 10 bases between. Looked up from germline, CDR1 is GTSNPN and CDR2 is SVGIG (reference sequence). The CDR3 contains 13 residues. The CDR3 loop reads CAWSRDGSYEQYF. The CDR3 bases are TGTGCCTGGAGCCGGGACGGATCCTACGAGCAGTACTTC.

The V call is TRBV15, the J call TRBJ1-4; no definite D call. Trimming pared 4 bases from V and 8 bases from J, leaving 11 bases between. The CDR3 consists of 13 residues. Germline values: CDR1 LNHNV, CDR2 YYDKDF (reference sequence). CDR3 protein: CATSTQTREKLFF. The CDR3 DNA reads TGTGCCACCAGCACACAGACCCGAGAAAAACTGTTTTTT.

The V call is TRBV11-1, the J call TRBJ2-5, with TRBD1 identical over 8 bases. CDR1 and CDR2 (germline): SGHAT, FQDESV (reference sequence). This CDR3 contains 13 residues. Trimming cost V 5 bases and J 5 bases; bases outside gene matches: 4. This CDR3 reads CASSMGQEETQYF. CDR3 sequence (DNA): TGTGCCAGCAGCATGGGACAGGAGGAGACCCAGTACTTC.

The chain employs TRBV7-9 and TRBJ2-6; no clear D. CDR1 and CDR2 from the germline V gene are SEHNR and FQNEAQ (reference sequence). Trimming shortened V by 1 base and J by 5 bases, and 12 bases separated the two germline ends. The CDR3 consists of 16 residues. CDR3 coding DNA: TGTGCCAGCAGCTTAGGAGGTGGTAATAGGGCCAACGTCCTGACTTTC. Its translation is CASSLGGGNRANVLTF.

The V and J genes are TRBV27 and TRBJ2-5, with a possible D match to TRBD2 (6 bases). The CDR3 has 14 amino acids. V lost 3 bases and J lost 7, with 15 bases in between. In germline, CDR1 is MNHEY, CDR2 SMNVEV (reference sequence). The CDR3 coding sequence is TGTGCCAGCAGTTTCACCTCGGGGGTTGGGACCCAGTACTTC. This gives the protein CASSFTSGVGTQYF.

This sequence joins TRBV6-5 and TRBJ1-2; the match to TRBD1 covers 7 bases. Trimming removed 2 bases from V and 8 bases from J; junction bases left unmatched: 14. The CDR3 consists of 16 residues. The V gene's germline CDR1 is MNHEY and CDR2 SVGAGI. The CDR3 nucleotides are TGTGCCAGCAGTTACGGGGGGAATGAGGGGGCGCAAGGCTACACCTTC. This codes for CASSYGGNEGAQGYTF.

The chain carries TRBV19 and TRBJ2-3; 12 bases fit TRBD2. Losses at the gene ends were 5 bases for V and 6 bases for J; bases not matched to a gene: 9. The CDR3 sequence is 16 residues long. The germline V gene has CDR1 LNHDA and CDR2 SQIVND (reference sequence). The CDR3 sequence: CASSARTSGEVDTQYF. The DNA for the CDR3 is TGTGCCAGTAGTGCCCGGACTAGCGGGGAGGTTGATACGCAGTATTTT.

This chain links TRBV30 with TRBJ1-1, with a tentative D call TRBD1 (6 bases). The CDR3 sequence is 15 residues long. Looked up from germline, CDR1 is GTSNPN and CDR2 is SVGIG (reference sequence). Between the trimmed V and J ends, which lost 0 bases and 5 bases, there was a span of 16 bases. CDR3 coding DNA: TGTGCCTGGAGTGTACCCGCAGGGGTTCGGACTGAAGCTTTCTTT. This encodes CAWSVPAGVRTEAFF.

The chain has TRBV7-2 and TRBJ2-7, with D hard to call. The V end lost 3 bases, the J end lost 5 bases, and 5 bases lay between the germline ends. CDR3 length: 11 amino acids. Germline CDR1 SGHTA, CDR2 FQGNSA. The CDR3 reads CASSFRNEQYF. DNA for the CDR3: TGTGCCAGCAGCTTTAGGAACGAGCAGTACTTC.

J is TRBJ1-2 and V is TRBV11-2, with TRBD1 as a possible D gene (5 bases). V gave up 6 bases and J gave up 5 bases, with 19 bases separating them. This CDR3 spans 15 amino acids. Per the germline V gene, CDR1 is SGHAT and CDR2 is FQNNGV. For the CDR3, the DNA is TGTGCCAGCAGTCCCCTTCCCCCCAGGGCGTATGGCTACACCTTC. It translates to CASSPLPPRAYGYTF.

The chain combines TRBV5-6 with TRBJ1-6; perhaps TRBD1 as D (5 bases). Per germline, CDR1 SGHDT and CDR2 YYEEEE. V was shortened by 0 bases and J by 5 bases, with 12 bases between the two germline ends. The CDR3 spans 16 residues. The CDR3 region is CASSLVSGLHNSPLHF. CDR3 coding DNA: TGTGCCAGCAGCTTGGTCTCAGGGCTCCATAATTCACCCCTCCACTTT.

V usage is TRBV27 and J usage is TRBJ1-4; the D gene is possibly TRBD1 (5 bases). The CDR3 consists of 15 residues. Trimming removed 5 bases from V and 7 bases from J, with 17 bases in between. Germline CDR1 MNHEY, CDR2 SMNVEV (reference sequence). The CDR3 region has the DNA TGTGCCAGCAGTCAGGGACGTCCGGAACGTGAAAAACTGTTTTTT. The encoded protein is CASSQGRPEREKLFF.

The chain couples TRBV28 to TRBJ2-7; 12 nucleotides match TRBD2. The CDR3 covers 15 residues. The trim removed 4 bases at V and 6 bases at J, leaving 7 bases unmatched. Germline CDR1 MDHEN, CDR2 SYDVKM. Here the CDR3 reads CASSSGASGRGEQYF. Here the CDR3 DNA reads TGTGCCAGCAGTTCTGGGGCTAGCGGGAGGGGCGAGCAGTACTTC.

This chain connects TRBV2 to TRBJ2-7; 11 nucleotides match TRBD1. The germline CDR1 and CDR2 sequences are SNHLY and FYNNEI. The CDR3 is 14 residues long. V gave up 3 bases and J gave up 2 bases; unmatched junction bases: 0. The CDR3 DNA follows: TGTGCCAGCAGTGAGGGACAGGGGGCCTACGAGCAGTACTTC. The encoded protein is CASSEGQGAYEQYF.